The clone carrying this T cell receptor (beta chain) was observed a few times. The sample comes from a study of vaccination and CD4 T cells after COVID-19. Turning to the study itself: Collection of post-COVID samples occurred a median about 98 days after diagnosis, spanning a range of 35 to 161. Day 14 and days 161 to 241 post-vaccination were the sampling points for a few convalescent patients.

TCRdb re-analysed the PCR reads in MiXCR, keeping a single row per CDR3 protein. The top ten clones hold 5.8% of a sample with around 30,000 distinct CDR3 sequences, 50% of them seen once. This sample's time point: late sampling 161 to 241 days after vaccination in three convalescent patients. This CDR3 spans 15 amino acids. Source: CD4+ T cells from blood, taken about 7 months after SARS-CoV-2 vaccination. The sequence was obtained from a human donor who had recovered from COVID-19. The V and J genes are TRBV21-1 and TRBJ1-2; TRBD1 is taken as the D call from the table, unchecked against the DNA. TRBV21-1 is recorded as a pseudogene. CDR3 DNA sequence: TGTGCCAGCAGCGGACTAATCAGGGGGAGCTATGGCTACACCTTC. This encodes CASSGLIRGSYGYTF.